These T cell receptor beta chains were read from a single sample in a study of CD8+ T cells in alopecia areata. Using immunoSEQ multiplex PCR, the repertoire was profiled, and TCRdb retains in-frame clones only, with some absent. This table holds about 140,000 clones, about 88% found once. This sample comprised CD8+ T cells sorted from blood, obtained at week 4, from a patient treated with tofacitinib. All receptors derive from a human donor with alopecia areata. Each CDR3 is given with its conserved first and last residue. A D gene is named only where the DNA matches it firmly. Part of the rows lack a size; the others show once, few, many or a class for expanded clones.

once,TRBJ1-5,15,TRBV7-9,-,TGTGCCAGCAGCCAGGCGTTTGAGGGCCCTTGGCCCCAGCATTTT,CASSQAFEGPWPQHF
-,TRBJ2-7,13,TRBV9,-,TGTGCCAGCAGCACTGACGGTGGGTACGAGCAGTACTTC,CASSTDGGYEQYF
-,TRBJ1-5,11,TRBV6-1,-,TGTGCCAGCAGTGAATTACAGCCCCAGCATTTT,CASSELQPQHF
-,TRBJ1-1,15,TRBV6-5,-,TGTGCCACCTCGATGAGACAGGCCGGGGGAACTGAAGCTTTCTTT,CATSMRQAGGTEAFF
-,TRBJ2-7,13,TRBV6-5,TRBD2,TGTGCCAGCAGTGCCTTGGGGGGGTACGAGCAGTACTTC,CASSALGGYEQYF
-,TRBJ2-2,14,TRBV5-6,-,TGTGCCAGCAGCGTGGGCTATTACACCGGGGAGCTGTTTTTT,CASSVGYYTGELFF
-,TRBJ2-2,20,TRBV14,TRBD2,TGTGCCAGCAGCCAAGATACACCCTGGGTAGCGGGAGACGACACCGGGGAGCTGTTTTTT,CASSQDTPWVAGDDTGELFF
-,TRBJ2-1,17,TRBV9,TRBD2,TGTGCCAGCAGCGTAGGGGATAGCGGGGGGCCTAACAATGAGCAGTTCTTC,CASSVGDSGGPNNEQFF
-,TRBJ1-2,15,TRBV6-6,-,TGTGCCAGCAGTTACCCCGGGACAATCCTCAATGGCTACACCTTC,CASSYPGTILNGYTF
-,TRBJ1-3,13,TRBV6-6,-,TGTGCCAGCAGTTACTCGATCGGTAACACCATATATTTT,CASSYSIGNTIYF
few,TRBJ1-3,15,TRBV14,TRBD1,TGTGCCAGCAGTGACAGGGATTACTCTGGAAACACCATATATTTT,CASSDRDYSGNTIYF
-,TRBJ2-3,18,TRBV9,TRBD2,TGTGCCAGCAGCCCACCGGCTAGCGGGAGTTTAACTACAGATACGCAGTATTTT,CASSPPASGSLTTDTQYF
-,TRBJ2-2,15,TRBV29-1,TRBD1,TGCAGCGTTGAATCAAGACAGGGGATCACCGGGGAGCTGTTTTTT,CSVESRQGITGELFF
-,TRBJ2-7,13,TRBV6-6,-,TGTGCCAGCAGGATAGACGAGACCTACGAGCAGTACTTC,CASRIDETYEQYF
-,TRBJ2-7,15,TRBV27,-,TGTGCCAGCAGTTTAAGTCCGGTTTCGACCTACGAGCAGTACTTC,CASSLSPVSTYEQYF
-,TRBJ2-2,17,TRBV5-4,-,TGTGCCAGCAGCTTCGGGTCCGGCCCTAAACGAACCGGGGAGCTGTTTTTT,CASSFGSGPKRTGELFF
-,TRBJ2-7,14,TRBV29-1,TRBD1,TGCAGCGTTGAACCTGGGACAGGGGGATACGAGCAGTACTTC,CSVEPGTGGYEQYF
few,TRBJ2-1,14,TRBV5-4,-,TGTGCCAGCAGTAGCAGGAGTATCACATATGAGCAGTTCTTC,CASSSRSITYEQFF
once,TRBJ2-7,15,TRBV4-1,-,TGCGCCAGCAGCCAGGGGCCTCTAGGGACCTACGAGCAGTACTTC,CASSQGPLGTYEQYF
-,TRBJ2-7,14,TRBV29-1,-,TGCAGCGTTGAAGATCAGAAGGAGACCTACGAGCAGTACTTC,CSVEDQKETYEQYF
-,TRBJ2-7,14,TRBV27,-,TGTGCCAGCAGTTTATCGCGACAGCCCTACGAGCAGTACTTC,CASSLSRQPYEQYF
-,TRBJ2-1,12,TRBV12-5,-,TGTGCTAGTGCCCAGGGGTACAATGAGCAGTTCTTC,CASAQGYNEQFF
-,TRBJ2-1,15,TRBV4-2,TRBD2,TGTGCCAGCAGCCACCCGGGACTAGAAGGCAATGAGCAGTTCTTC,CASSHPGLEGNEQFF
few,TRBJ2-7,12,TRBV29-1,TRBD1,TGCAGCGTCCTACAGGGGCGGAGGGAGCAGTACTTC,CSVLQGRREQYF
-,TRBJ2-1,12,TRBV6-5,-,TGTGCCAGCGGCTTCAAGCTGCGAGAGCAGTTCTTC,CASGFKLREQFF
-,TRBJ2-3,16,TRBV30,-,TGTGCCTGGAGTCAAAAACTAGCACCAAGCACAGATACGCAGTATTTT,CAWSQKLAPSTDTQYF
-,TRBJ2-5,15,TRBV7-7,-,TGTGCTAGCAGCTCGCCCGGAGAGGGGTCGGAGACCCAGTACTTC,CASSSPGEGSETQYF
few,TRBJ2-7,12,TRBV10-3,-,TGTGCCATCAGTGAAGTGGCCTACGAGCAGTACTTC,CAISEVAYEQYF
-,TRBJ2-1,13,TRBV4-1,-,TGCGCCAGCAGCCAAGATGGGTCAAATGAGCAGTTCTTC,CASSQDGSNEQFF
-,TRBJ2-7,11,TRBV7-9,-,TGTGCCAGCGGCAGGGCGAACGAGCAGTACTTC,CASGRANEQYF
-,TRBJ1-2,13,TRBV29-1,TRBD1,TGCAGCGCTACGACAGGGGGCGACTATGGCTACACCTTC,CSATTGGDYGYTF
-,TRBJ2-2,14,TRBV29-1,-,TGCAGCGTTGAAGGCTGGGGGCTGACCGGGGAGCTGTTTTTT,CSVEGWGLTGELFF
-,TRBJ2-1,15,TRBV5-6,TRBD1,TGTGCCAGCAGCCCCTGGGGGACAGGGGATAATGAGCAGTTCTTC,CASSPWGTGDNEQFF
once,TRBJ2-7,15,TRBV9,TRBD2,TGTGCCAGCAGCTCCTGGGATACTAGCGGCTACGAGCAGTACTTC,CASSSWDTSGYEQYF
-,TRBJ2-3,15,TRBV4-1,TRBD2,TGCGCCAGCAGCCAAGAAGCTAGCGGGAGAGATACGCAGTATTTT,CASSQEASGRDTQYF
-,TRBJ2-5,16,TRBV4-1,TRBD2,TGCGCCAGCAGCCCATCTAGCGGGAGTCCCCAAGAGACCCAGTACTTC,CASSPSSGSPQETQYF
-,TRBJ2-6,15,TRBV27,-,TGTGCCAGCAGTCCCTCCCCCTCTGGGGCCAACGTCCTGACTTTC,CASSPSPSGANVLTF
once,TRBJ2-7,16,TRBV4-1,-,TGCGCCAGCAGCCACGCCTACCAGAGTAGTGCCTACGAGCAGTACTTC,CASSHAYQSSAYEQYF
-,TRBJ1-1,11,TRBV12-5,-,TGTGCTAGTGGTTGGGGACCTGAAGCTTTCTTT,CASGWGPEAFF
few,TRBJ2-7,16,TRBV29-1,TRBD1,TGCAGCGTTGAAGTCGGTAGGACAGGGGCCTCCTACGAGCAGTACTTC,CSVEVGRTGASYEQYF
-,TRBJ2-5,10,TRBV2,-,TGTGCCAGCAGTGAAGAGACCCAGTACTTC,CASSEETQYF
few,TRBJ2-2,13,TRBV29-1,-,TGCAGCGTTGGAACAGGGTTGATGGGGGAGCTGTTTTTT,CSVGTGLMGELFF
few,TRBJ2-3,14,TRBV5-4,TRBD1,TGTGCCAGCAGACGGACAGGGGAGACAGATACGCAGTATTTT,CASRRTGETDTQYF
-,TRBJ2-1,13,TRBV7-9,-,TGTGCCAGCAGCCCCGTGGGGGTGGATGAGCAGTTCTTC,CASSPVGVDEQFF
-,TRBJ2-7,16,TRBV11-1,TRBD2,TGTGCCAGCAGCTTTGTCGGCGGGGGACCCTCCTACGAGCAGTACTTC,CASSFVGGGPSYEQYF
-,TRBJ1-2,12,TRBV29-1,-,TGCAGCGTTGAGACAGCGAACTATGGCTACACCTTC,CSVETANYGYTF
-,TRBJ2-2,15,TRBV5-4,-,TGTGCCAGCAGCTATGAGGGGGGACTCACCGGGGAGCTGTTTTTT,CASSYEGGLTGELFF
few,TRBJ2-5,13,TRBV29-1,-,TGCAGCGTCGAGGGCAGGGAATCGGAGACCCAGTACTTC,CSVEGRESETQYF